This TCR beta chain was profiled in a study of blood T cell repertoires in COVID-19. At the level of the study: Acute and convalescent COVID-19 samples came from the United States, Italy and Spain.

The protocol was immunoSEQ multiplex PCR, while the TCRdb copy is restricted to in-frame clones and leaves out a portion. The sample yields roughly 150,000 clones, 80% to 90% seen once. This clone was counted a single time. CDR1 is DFQATT and CDR2 is SNEGSKA in the germline V gene (reference sequence). CDR3 length: 18 amino acids. V was clipped by 3 bases and J by 4 bases; unmatched bases: 14. The chain joins TRBV20-1 to TRBJ2-2; the match to TRBD1 covers 10 bases. Sequenced material: peripheral blood. The receptor was derived from a woman between 40 and 50 years old with acute or convalescent COVID-19. The CDR3 region has the DNA TGCAGTGCTAGTAAGACAGGGGGCAGTGTATTGGTCACCGGGGAGCTGTTTTTT. It translates to CSASKTGGSVLVTGELFF.